This is a list of T cell receptor beta chains from one sample in a study of blood T cells in healthy people across ages. TCRdb analysed the 5' RACE reads with MiXCR anew, one entry per CDR3 protein. The table shows fewer than 800,000 distinct CDR3 sequences, with 32% occurring only once. Specimen: blood. These receptors were taken from a woman aged 80 or older in good health. The CDR3 runs from the conserved cysteine through the conserved F or W. A D gene is named only where the DNA matches it firmly. Size is omitted from some rows. Given values are once, few, many or a class for expanded clones.

clone_size	j_call	d_call	cdr3_length	v_call	cdr3_aa	cdr3_nt
many	TRBJ2-3	-	18	TRBV20-1	CSARSPFAGTASTDTQYF	TGCAGTGCTAGATCCCCTTTTGCGGGGACCGCTAGCACAGATACGCAGTATTTT
few	TRBJ1-1	-	13	TRBV6-6	CASAARRNTEAFF	TGTGCCAGCGCGGCTCGGAGGAACACTGAAGCTTTCTTT
-	TRBJ2-5	TRBD1	13	TRBV2	CASGGTGGNEQYF	TGTGCCAGCGGGGGGACAGGGGGCAATGAGCAGTACTTC
many	TRBJ2-1	TRBD1	19	TRBV5-1	CASSLISPAPGQRYNEQFF	TGCGCCAGCAGCTTGATTTCCCCGGCCCCGGGACAGAGATACAATGAGCAGTTCTTC
many	TRBJ2-3	-	13	TRBV10-3	CAIQGGSTDTQYF	TGTGCCATCCAGGGGGGGAGCACAGATACGCAGTATTTT
-	TRBJ1-2	TRBD1	14	TRBV9	CASSRSDRGYSYTF	TGTGCCAGCAGCAGATCGGACAGGGGTTATAGCTACACCTTC
many	TRBJ2-3	TRBD2	16	TRBV5-1	CASSLGLAGSTDTQYF	TGCGCCAGCAGCTTGGGCCTAGCGGGGAGCACAGATACGCAGTATTTT
-	TRBJ2-3	-	13	TRBV7-9	CASSLAVRYTQYF	TGTGCCAGCAGCTTAGCGGTGCGATATACGCAGTATTTT
-	TRBJ1-2	-	15	TRBV29-1	CSVLGGDGTNYGYTF	TGCAGCGTGTTGGGCGGGGACGGGACTAACTATGGCTACACCTTC
-	TRBJ1-2	-	13	TRBV5-1	CASSLALPYGYTF	TGCGCCAGCAGCTTGGCCTTACCGTATGGCTACACCTTC
-	TRBJ2-3	-	14	TRBV6-1	CASSEASGTDTRYF	TGTGCCAGCAGTGAGGCAAGCGGCACAGATACGCGGTATTTT
-	TRBJ2-1	-	14	TRBV19	CASGAGPPIPEQFF	TGTGCCAGTGGAGCAGGTCCTCCAATCCCTGAGCAGTTCTTC
many	TRBJ2-1	-	14	TRBV7-9	CASRNPGLPWEQFF	TGTGCCAGCAGAAACCCTGGACTTCCCTGGGAGCAGTTCTTC
-	TRBJ1-1	-	10	TRBV20-1	CSAWEAEAFF	TGCAGTGCCTGGGAGGCTGAAGCTTTCTTT
many	TRBJ2-6	-	16	TRBV20-1	CSARGREDSGANVLTF	TGCAGTGCTAGAGGCAGGGAGGACTCTGGGGCCAACGTCCTGACTTTC
few	TRBJ2-2	-	15	TRBV12-3/TRBV12-4	CASRHRGATTGELFF	TGTGCCAGCAGGCATCGGGGGGCTACCACCGGGGAGCTGTTTTTT
few	TRBJ1-2	-	15	TRBV20-1	CSAREKGVLNYGYTF	TGCAGTGCTAGAGAGAAAGGGGTTCTCAACTATGGCTACACCTTC
many	TRBJ1-2	-	14	TRBV5-6	CASSFGGQSYGYTF	TGTGCCAGCAGCTTCGGGGGGCAGAGCTATGGCTACACCTTC
-	TRBJ2-7	-	12	TRBV12-3/TRBV12-4	CASSSGPLEQYF	TGTGCCAGCAGTAGCGGACCATTGGAGCAGTACTTC
-	TRBJ2-3	-	17	TRBV6-5	CASSYSAGSEGTDTQYF	TGTGCCAGCAGTTACAGCGCGGGGAGCGAAGGGACAGATACGCAGTATTTT
-	TRBJ1-6	-	13	TRBV25-1	CASVQSQGSPLHF	TGTGCCAGCGTACAATCCCAGGGTTCACCCCTCCACTTT
-	TRBJ2-1	-	13	TRBV27	CASSRKAGHEQFF	TGTGCCAGCAGCCGGAAGGCCGGGCATGAGCAGTTCTTC
-	TRBJ2-7	-	11	TRBV20-1	CSARMVDEQYF	TGCAGTGCTAGGATGGTGGACGAGCAGTACTTC
many	TRBJ1-2	-	13	TRBV2	CASRPEGLYGYTF	TGTGCCAGCAGGCCCGAGGGCCTCTATGGCTACACCTTC
-	TRBJ2-2	TRBD2	17	TRBV11-2	CASSFPLAGGATGELFF	TGTGCCAGCAGCTTCCCGCTAGCGGGGGGCGCCACCGGGGAGCTGTTTTTT
-	TRBJ2-7	-	13	TRBV20-1	CSASRRTIYEQYF	TGCAGTGCTAGTAGGCGGACGATCTACGAGCAGTACTTC
many	TRBJ1-5	TRBD1	18	TRBV27	CASSASGTGIGGNQPQHF	TGTGCCAGCAGTGCCTCCGGGACAGGGATCGGAGGGAATCAGCCCCAGCATTTT
many	TRBJ2-5	-	14	TRBV14	CASSQLLGGETQYF	TGTGCCAGCAGCCAGTTACTAGGCGGAGAGACCCAGTACTTC
-	TRBJ1-2	-	15	TRBV6-6	CASRTGGLTNYGYTF	TGTGCCAGCAGGACGGGGGGCCTTACTAACTATGGCTACACCTTC
-	TRBJ1-1	-	15	TRBV20-1	CSARGVTAPNTEAFF	TGCAGTGCTAGAGGTGTGACAGCTCCGAACACTGAAGCTTTCTTT
many	TRBJ2-7	-	13	TRBV4-3	CASSQAPGVEQYF	TGCGCCAGCAGCCAAGCGCCAGGGGTCGAGCAGTACTTC
many	TRBJ2-1	TRBD2	15	TRBV7-2	CASSFKLAGNNEQFF	TGTGCCAGCAGCTTCAAACTAGCGGGGAACAATGAGCAGTTCTTC
-	TRBJ2-1	-	13	TRBV20-1	CSAKDRFFNEQFF	TGCAGTGCTAAGGACCGATTCTTCAATGAGCAGTTCTTC
many	TRBJ2-1	-	14	TRBV5-1	CASSRMDSNNEQFF	TGCGCCAGCAGCCGTATGGACAGTAACAATGAGCAGTTCTTC
-	TRBJ1-6	-	16	TRBV5-8	CASSLAGGAGYSPLHF	TGTGCCAGCAGCTTGGCGGGGGGCGCAGGATATTCACCCCTCCACTTT